Listed here are 13 T cell receptor beta chains from one sample, sequenced in a study of shared clonotypes between healthy human individuals. Repertoires were generated with immunoSEQ multiplex PCR, while TCRdb's copy carries only in-frame clones and drops some. The data show more than 2,000,000 clones, 85% to 95% seen once. Sequences were obtained from naive CD4+ T cells from PBMCs. The subset is: CD45RA+ positively selected. The receptors shown here come from a man aged 18 to 29 in good health. Some clones in this sample may be carry-over from other donors' samples.

This clone was seen once. Within the sample, other DNA sequences also encode this same CDR3. The CDR3 is CASSSGQYQETQYF. CDR3 coding DNA: TGCGCCAGCAGCTCGGGACAATACCAAGAGACCCAGTACTTC. V and J are TRBV5-1 and TRBJ2-5, with a possible D match to TRBD1 (6 bases). The CDR3 consists of 14 residues. V was pared by 3 bases and J by 0 bases, with 9 bases between. CDR1 and CDR2 (germline): SGHRS, YFSETQ.

This clone was counted once. This chain uses TRBV4-2 with TRBJ2-7; TRBD2 aligns across 8 bases. Looked up from germline, CDR1 is LGHNA and CDR2 is YNFKEQ. The CDR3 has 15 amino acids. V was clipped by 4 bases and J by 6 bases; unmatched bases: 11. The CDR3 DNA sequence: TGTGCCAGCAGCCGATCAGCGGGAGACGGTGTCGAGCAGTACTTC. It codes for CASSRSAGDGVEQYF.

The rearrangement links TRBV5-5 to TRBJ1-5, with D hard to call. CDR3 length equals 13 residues. Per germline, CDR1 SGHKS and CDR2 YYEKEE (reference sequence). Deletions cut 4 bases from V and 3 bases from J, with 8 bases between. This CDR3 reads CASSRQVNQPQHF. CDR3 sequence (DNA): TGTGCCAGCAGCCGACAAGTCAATCAGCCCCAGCATTTT.

The rearrangement uses TRBV11-1 and TRBJ1-1; D unresolved. Germline V lookup: CDR1 SGHAT, CDR2 FQDESV (reference sequence). The CDR3 loop spans 12 amino acids. Trimming shortened V by 8 bases and J by 5 bases, and 12 bases separated the two germline ends. The CDR3 DNA reads TGTGCCAGCCGGGGAGCGGGTACTGAAGCTTTCTTT. Its translation is CASRGAGTEAFF.

To note about this clone: Other DNA sequences within the sample encode an identical CDR3. The chain joins TRBV30 to TRBJ2-2; TRBD1 agrees at 8 bases. V shed 3 bases, J shed 5 bases, and the junction held 5 bases outside the gene matches. Germline V gene data show CDR1 as GTSNPN and CDR2 as SVGIG (reference sequence). CDR3 length equals 14 residues. CDR3 bases: TGTGCCTGGAGGGGGACAGGCCGTACCGGGGAGCTGTTTTTT. Encoded protein: CAWRGTGRTGELFF.

This clone appeared once. The genes are TRBV2 and TRBJ1-3; D perhaps matches TRBD1 (5 bases). CDR3 length: 16 amino acids. The V end lost 7 bases, the J end lost 0 bases, and 16 bases lay between the germline ends. Germline assignment: CDR1 SNHLY and CDR2 FYNNEI. The CDR3 DNA is TGTGCCAGCAACCGGGACCTCGTTAGCTCTGGAAACACCATATATTTT. Translating gives CASNRDLVSSGNTIYF.

This clone was picked up a small number of times. The chain couples TRBV6-5 to TRBJ1-1; 9 nucleotides align to TRBD1. This CDR3 contains 12 residues. Germline-derived CDR1 and CDR2 are MNHEY and SVGAGI. The V segment lost 8 bases and the J segment 12 bases; nucleotides outside the gene matches: 10. CDR3 protein: CASEGDREVTFF. The CDR3 nucleotides are TGTGCCAGCGAGGGGGACAGGGAGGTAACTTTCTTT.

This clone was detected a few times. This chain links TRBV9 with TRBJ2-2, with TRBD2 identical over 7 bases. Trimming cost V 4 bases and J 5 bases; bases outside gene matches: 8. This CDR3 spans 15 amino acids. Germline values: CDR1 SGDLS, CDR2 YYNGEE. CDR3 sequence: CASSKERDPTGELFF. CDR3 bases: TGTGCCAGCAGCAAGGAGCGGGACCCGACCGGGGAGCTGTTTTTT.

V usage is TRBV19 and J usage is TRBJ2-7; tentatively, D is TRBD1 (6 bases). Trimming stripped 5 bases from V and 2 bases from J, with 10 bases between. This CDR3 is built from 13 residues. In germline, CDR1 is LNHDA, CDR2 SQIVND (reference sequence). Written as DNA, the CDR3 is TGTGCCAGTAGTCCTCGGGACACCTACGAGCAGTACTTC. Translated, it gives CASSPRDTYEQYF.

The V gene is TRBV5-4, the J gene TRBJ2-4, with 7 bases identical to TRBD1. V dropped 4 bases and J dropped 1; count of bases not matched to a gene: 8. The CDR3 loop spans 16 amino acids. Germline V lookup: CDR1 SGHNT, CDR2 YYREEE (reference sequence). Here the CDR3 DNA reads TGTGCCAGCAGCACCGACAGGGCGGTGGCCAAAAACATTCAGTACTTC. It yields the protein CASSTDRAVAKNIQYF.

This chain uses TRBV5-1 with TRBJ2-7, with 14 bases that match TRBD2. This CDR3 is built from 13 residues. CDR1 and CDR2 from the germline V gene are SGHRS and YFSETQ. Trimming took 0 bases from V and 11 from J; bases not matched to a gene: 1. The CDR3 sequence: CASSLGLAGGEYF. For the CDR3, the DNA is TGCGCCAGCAGCTTGGGACTAGCGGGAGGGGAGTACTTC.

V and J are TRBV2 and TRBJ2-1; no definite D call. V was cut by 6 bases and J by 0 bases, with 9 bases left in between. There are 14 residues in the CDR3. Germline assignment: CDR1 SNHLY and CDR2 FYNNEI. This CDR3 is CASRERSSYNEQFF. The CDR3 coding sequence is TGTGCCAGCAGGGAACGCAGCTCCTACAATGAGCAGTTCTTC.

The chain couples TRBV9 to TRBJ2-3; D call uncertain. CDR1 and CDR2 from the germline V gene are SGDLS and YYNGEE. Trimming shortened V by 1 base and J by 0 bases, and 6 bases separated the two germline ends. The CDR3 length is 14 residues. In nucleotides, the CDR3 is TGTGCCAGCAGCGTACTAACTAGCACAGATACGCAGTATTTT. Translated, it gives CASSVLTSTDTQYF.